The 14 T cell receptor beta chains below were found in one sample sequenced in a study of blood T cell repertoires in COVID-19. The table came from immunoSEQ multiplex PCR; TCRdb's copy has only in-frame clones and leaves some out. The table has about 72,000 clones, 65% to 90% seen once. Source material: peripheral blood. These receptor sequences come from a man between 65 and 80 years old with active or convalescent COVID-19.

V and J are TRBV6-6 and TRBJ2-7; 8 nucleotides align to TRBD1. The junction had 2 bases not matched to a gene; V was cut back by 6 bases and J by 4 bases. CDR3 length: 12 amino acids. The germline gives CDR1 MNHNY, CDR2 SVGAGI (reference sequence). Here the CDR3 reads CASRDRAYEQYF. The CDR3 nucleotides are TGTGCCAGCAGGGACAGGGCGTACGAGCAGTACTTC.

J is TRBJ2-2 and V is TRBV27, with D maybe TRBD1 (5 bases). This CDR3 comprises 15 residues. CDR1 MNHEY and CDR2 SMNVEV come from the germline V gene (reference sequence). The V end lost 5 bases, the J end lost 6 bases, and 16 bases lay between the germline ends. The DNA for the CDR3 is TGTGCCAGCAGTCCCGGCGCAGGGTATTCCGGGGAGCTGTTTTTT. Its protein product is CASSPGAGYSGELFF.

The V and J genes are TRBV3-1 (or the pseudogene TRBV3-2) and TRBJ1-6; 7 nucleotides align to TRBD1. Per the germline V gene, CDR1 is LGHDT and CDR2 is YNNKEL (reference sequence). The CDR3 length is 14 residues. Germline trimming cut 8 bases from V and 9 bases from J; bases unmatched to any gene: 10. CDR3 coding DNA: TGTGCCAGCTCTGAGGGGGCGCGGAGTTCACCCCTCCACTTT. Its translation is CASSEGARSSPLHF.

The genes are TRBV9 and TRBJ2-1, with D perhaps matching TRBD2 (5 bases). With 0 bases removed from V and 5 bases from J, the gap between germline ends came to 12 bases. CDR3 size: 15 residues. Germline V gene lookup returns CDR1 SGDLS and CDR2 YYNGEE. The chain's CDR3 is CASSVGPTRNNEQFF. The CDR3 bases are TGTGCCAGCAGCGTAGGACCCACTAGAAACAATGAGCAGTTCTTC.

The V gene is TRBV18, the J gene TRBJ2-7, with D uncertain. This CDR3 is built from 11 residues. Between the trimmed V and J ends, which lost 3 bases and 7 bases, there was a span of 7 bases. Germline V CDR1 and CDR2: KGHSH, LQKENI. In DNA, the CDR3 is TGTGCCAGCTCACCCGAGGTGGAGCAGTACTTC. It encodes CASSPEVEQYF.

The chain joins TRBV19 to TRBJ1-5; D is possibly TRBD1 (5 bases). This CDR3 is 13 amino acids long. V shed 3 bases and J shed 7 bases, with 10 bases lying between them. Germline loops: CDR1 LNHDA, CDR2 SQIVND (reference sequence). DNA of the CDR3: TGTGCCAGTAGTATCCAGGGAAGGCAGCCCCAGCATTTT. This encodes CASSIQGRQPQHF.

The rearrangement joins TRBV18 to TRBJ2-7, with D tentatively TRBD2 (6 bases). Germline assignment: CDR1 KGHSH and CDR2 LQKENI. V lost 4 bases, J lost 0 bases, and 10 bases lay in between. The CDR3 spans 14 residues. Here the CDR3 reads CASSQAGSSYEQYF. As DNA, the CDR3 is TGTGCCAGCTCACAGGCGGGGAGCTCCTACGAGCAGTACTTC.

The V gene is TRBV4-2, the J gene TRBJ2-7, with D perhaps matching TRBD1 (5 bases). The CDR3 has 16 residues. Deletions cut 0 bases from V and 7 bases from J, with 19 bases between. Germline V gene sequence: CDR1 LGHNA, CDR2 YNFKEQ. The CDR3 spells CASSQDSHGAPQEQYF. For the CDR3, the DNA is TGTGCCAGCAGCCAAGACTCCCATGGGGCCCCCCAGGAGCAGTACTTC.

This chain links TRBV7-6 with TRBJ2-5; the match to TRBD2 covers 8 bases. J gave up 2 bases and V 2 bases, and 7 bases lay outside the gene matches. This CDR3 is 16 amino acids long. Germline lookup yields CDR1 SGHVS and CDR2 FNYEAQ. The CDR3 reads CASSLRAGGGQETQYF. CDR3 DNA: TGTGCCAGCAGCTTACGCGCCGGGGGGGGACAAGAGACCCAGTACTTC.

With respect to this clone: This may be a read error: a much more frequent sequence differs by one nucleotide. This rearrangement joins TRBV6-1 to TRBJ1-2; TRBD1 aligns across 8 bases. This CDR3 comprises 13 residues. V was clipped by 3 bases and J by 8 bases; unmatched bases: 5. Germline V gives CDR1 MNHNS, CDR2 SASEGT. The CDR3 nucleotides read TGTGCCAGCAGTGAGACAGGGGTGGGCGGCTACACCTTC. Its protein product is CASSETGVGGYTF.

V gene TRBV6-2 or TRBV6-3 combines with J gene TRBJ1-1, with 8 positions matching TRBD1. The V and J ends lost 6 bases and 5 bases, in that order; junction bases with no gene match: 8. Germline V CDR1 and CDR2: MNHEY, SVGEGT. This CDR3 contains 14 residues. CDR3 bases: TGTGCCAGCAGGTACAGGACAGGGCGGACTGAAGCTTTCTTT. Its translation is CASRYRTGRTEAFF.

J is TRBJ2-6 and V is TRBV6-5; D is unclear. V was cut by 2 bases and J by 0 bases, with 5 bases left in between. The CDR3 extends over 15 amino acids. Looked up from germline, CDR1 is MNHEY and CDR2 is SVGAGI. CDR3 DNA: TGTGCCAGCAGTTACGGGCGCTCTGGGGCCAACGTCCTGACTTTC. Translation gives CASSYGRSGANVLTF.

The chain combines TRBV3-1 (or the pseudogene TRBV3-2) with TRBJ1-4, with D perhaps matching TRBD1 (5 bases). The CDR3 is 13 residues long. Germline V gene sequence: CDR1 LGHDT, CDR2 YNNKEL (reference sequence). The V end was cut by 7 bases, the J end by 6 bases, with 12 bases between. The CDR3 region has the DNA TGTGCCAGCACCAATCGGGGGGATGAAAAACTGTTTTTT. Its protein product is CASTNRGDEKLFF.

V gene TRBV6-2 or TRBV6-3 combines with J gene TRBJ1-5, with 7 bases matching TRBD1. The CDR3 extends over 18 amino acids. Germline loops: CDR1 MNHEY, CDR2 SVGEGT. The V and J ends lost 3 bases and 7 bases, in that order; junction bases with no gene match: 18. The CDR3 region has the DNA TGTGCCAGCAGTTATGGCACTCGTTCAGGGGGTGTGTCGCAGCCCCAGCATTTT. This translates into CASSYGTRSGGVSQPQHF.